The 10 T cell receptor beta chains reported below all come from one sample, sequenced in a study of cytomegalovirus exposure and HLA in healthy donors. The study ran its PCR with 60 Vbeta and 13 Jbeta primers. Data came from immunoSEQ multiplex PCR; TCRdb stores just in-frame clones and leaves some out. The table includes about 100,000 clones, about four fifths detected once. The source material was PBMCs. Every receptor here comes from an older woman in good health and CMV-seropositive.

The gene calls are TRBV11-2 and TRBJ2-4; TRBD2 matches at 8 bases. The CDR3 totals 18 residues. J was trimmed by 3 bases and V by 4 bases; bases with no gene match: 14. Germline V gene sequence: CDR1 SGHAT, CDR2 FQNNGV. CDR3 residues: CASSSGLASRVGKNIQYF. CDR3 DNA: TGTGCCAGCAGCTCCGGACTAGCTTCCCGGGTAGGCAAAAACATTCAGTACTTC. The complete variable domain, with remaining parts taken from reference TRBV11-2 and TRBJ2-4, reads EAGVAQSPRYKIIEKRQSVAFWCNPISGHATLYWYQQILGQGPKLLIQFQNNGVVDDSQLPKDRFSAERLKGVDSTLKIQPAKLEDSAVYLCASSSGLASRVGKNIQYFGAGTRLSVL.

J is TRBJ1-5 and V is TRBV15, with 8 bases fitting TRBD1. This CDR3 is built from 15 residues. Germline CDR1 reads LNHNV; CDR2 reads YYDKDF (reference sequence). The V segment lost 6 bases and the J segment 0 bases; nucleotides outside the gene matches: 4. The CDR3 sequence is CATRDRGNSNQPQHF. The CDR3 coding sequence is TGTGCCACCAGAGACAGGGGTAATAGCAATCAGCCCCAGCATTTT.

This clone was observed a few times. The CDR3 coding sequence is TGTGCCAGCAGCTTGTGGCAGACTAGCGGCTACACCTTC. Translating gives CASSLWQTSGYTF. The chain carries TRBV5-5 and TRBJ1-2, with no clear D. The V end was cut by 1 base, the J end by 8 bases, with 12 bases between. Germline assignment: CDR1 SGHKS and CDR2 YYEKEE (reference sequence). The CDR3 runs to 13 residues.

The V call is TRBV10-2, the J call TRBJ2-7; D possibly corresponds to TRBD1 (5 bases). Trimming removed 8 bases from V and 1 base from J, with 18 bases in between. The length of the CDR3 is 15 residues. Germline CDR1 and CDR2: WSHSY and SAAADI. The DNA of the CDR3 is TGCGCCAGCGGGGCGAATCTGGGTAGGTCCTACGAGCAGTACTTC. It translates to CASGANLGRSYEQYF.

This chain uses TRBV12-5 with TRBJ2-3; TRBD2 agrees at 13 bases. The V gene end was trimmed by 5 bases and the J gene end by 4 bases; junction bases not matched to a gene: 3. This CDR3 spans 15 amino acids. Germline-derived CDR1 and CDR2 are LGHNT and FRNRAP. The DNA of the CDR3 is TGTGCTAGTGGTCGGACTAGCGGGAGAGCAGATACGCAGTATTTT. Its translation: CASGRTSGRADTQYF.

V is TRBV9 and J is TRBJ1-1, with TRBD1 matching over 8 bases. Germline CDR1 SGDLS, CDR2 YYNGEE. CDR3 size: 16 residues. V was clipped by 4 bases and J by 1 base; unmatched bases: 9. CDR3 DNA: TGTGCCAGCAGCCCAAGGACAGGGAGGCAGAACACTGAAGCTTTCTTT. It codes for CASSPRTGRQNTEAFF.

The chain links TRBV7-2 to TRBJ2-1; D may be TRBD2 (5 bases). Trimming stripped 1 base from V and 14 bases from J, with 9 bases between. The germline V gene has CDR1 SGHTA and CDR2 FQGNSA. The CDR3 is made up of 11 amino acids. The DNA for the CDR3 is TGTGCCAGCAGCTTAGGACTACGGGAGTTCTTC. Translating gives CASSLGLREFF.

The rearrangement uses TRBV4-1 and TRBJ1-1; perhaps TRBD1 as D (5 bases). Germline V lookup: CDR1 MGHRA, CDR2 YSYEKL. The length of the CDR3 is 13 residues. Trimming took 6 bases from V and 8 from J, leaving 16 bases between them. CDR3 amino acids: CASRPGQGIEAFF. The CDR3 bases are TGCGCCAGCAGACCTGGACAAGGAATAGAAGCTTTCTTT.

This clone has just one count. The CDR3 DNA reads as TGTGCCAGCAGTCCTAGGGGCTTGACGTGGACCACAGATACGCAGTATTTT. This gives the protein CASSPRGLTWTTDTQYF. The genes are TRBV25-1 and TRBJ2-3; D might be TRBD1 (5 bases). Germline V gene data show CDR1 as MGHDK and CDR2 as SYGVNS. Trimming took off 5 bases at V and 2 bases at J, with 20 bases between the two ends. This CDR3 contains 17 residues.

This chain uses TRBV19 with TRBJ2-1; TRBD1 aligns across 8 bases. The germline CDR1 and CDR2 sequences are LNHDA and SQIVND (reference sequence). J lost 1 base, V lost 2 bases, and 7 bases had no gene match. The CDR3 length is 17 residues. DNA of the CDR3: TGTGCCAGTAGTATAAATTTGGGGACAGGTTCCTACAATGAGCAGTTCTTC. This translates into CASSINLGTGSYNEQFF.